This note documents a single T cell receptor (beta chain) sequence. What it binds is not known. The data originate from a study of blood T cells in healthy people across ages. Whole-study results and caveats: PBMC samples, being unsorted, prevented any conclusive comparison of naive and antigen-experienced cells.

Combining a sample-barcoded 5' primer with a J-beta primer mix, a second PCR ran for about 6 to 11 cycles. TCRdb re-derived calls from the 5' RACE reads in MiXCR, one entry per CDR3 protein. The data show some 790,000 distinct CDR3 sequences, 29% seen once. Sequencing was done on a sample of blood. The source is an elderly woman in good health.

CDR3 in amino acids: CASSDQGWSQQYF. CDR3 DNA sequence: TGTGCCAGCAGTGATCAGGGGTGGTCGCAGCAGTACTTC. The J gene is TRBJ2-7, the V gene TRBV2, with a possible D match to TRBD1 (6 bases). The germline V gene encodes CDR1 SNHLY and CDR2 FYNNEI. The CDR3 is made up of 13 amino acids. Trimming left V 3 bases short and J 8 bases short, with 14 bases between.